This T cell receptor beta chain was recorded in a study of blood T cell repertoires in COVID-19. Across the study: Acute-phase and convalescent COVID-19 samples originated in the United States, Italy and Spain.

Germline V gives CDR1 LGHDT, CDR2 YNNKEL (reference sequence). V shed 5 bases and J shed 1 base, with 6 bases lying between them. CDR3 length equals 13 residues. The study recruited people aged about 18 to 95 years across approximately 25 US areas. Each recovered donor of Cohort 3 presented with two negative PCRs, clearance, or symptom resolution. The data were produced by immunoSEQ multiplex PCR, yet TCRdb's version contains in-frame clones alone and is incomplete. Among hundreds of thousands of clones, more than 85% were seen once, and the ten largest hold about 1.5%. This clone has more than one count but fewer than ten.

Sequenced: PBMCs or T cells enriched from blood (not recorded which). The chain combines TRBV3-1 (or the pseudogene TRBV3-2) with TRBJ2-1, with D tentatively TRBD2 (6 bases). The receptor was derived from a woman aged 45-59 years who had recovered from COVID-19. The CDR3 spells CASSGRSYNEQFF. The CDR3 DNA follows: TGTGCCAGCAGCGGGAGGTCCTACAATGAGCAGTTCTTC.